This TCR beta chain was obtained from a study of blood T cell repertoires in COVID-19. About the research overall: Acute and convalescent COVID-19 samples came from the United States, Italy and Spain. T cells, B-cell-depleted T cells, or PBMCs provided the cDNA or gDNA that served as material.

In the study's own analysis: By means of reference gene primer amplification, nucleated cell counts were estimated. This table comes from immunoSEQ multiplex PCR, and its TCRdb copy is limited to in-frame clones, with some not included. V and J calls and clone size follow that table, whereas D and trimming were derived from the DNA. The sample contains some 250,000 clones, roughly 86% of which appear only once. The CDR3 runs 15 residues. CDR1 SGHNT and CDR2 YENEEA come from the germline V gene. V was pared by 5 bases and J by 6 bases, with 10 bases of the junction left unmatched. Sequencing was carried out using peripheral blood. The chain carries TRBV11-3 and TRBJ1-1; TRBD1 matches 9 bases. The clonotype was recovered from a woman in her 30s who had recovered from COVID-19. CDR3 protein: CASSPGTGNLAEAFF. In nucleotides, the CDR3 is TGTGCCAGCAGCCCCGGGACAGGGAATTTGGCTGAAGCTTTCTTT.